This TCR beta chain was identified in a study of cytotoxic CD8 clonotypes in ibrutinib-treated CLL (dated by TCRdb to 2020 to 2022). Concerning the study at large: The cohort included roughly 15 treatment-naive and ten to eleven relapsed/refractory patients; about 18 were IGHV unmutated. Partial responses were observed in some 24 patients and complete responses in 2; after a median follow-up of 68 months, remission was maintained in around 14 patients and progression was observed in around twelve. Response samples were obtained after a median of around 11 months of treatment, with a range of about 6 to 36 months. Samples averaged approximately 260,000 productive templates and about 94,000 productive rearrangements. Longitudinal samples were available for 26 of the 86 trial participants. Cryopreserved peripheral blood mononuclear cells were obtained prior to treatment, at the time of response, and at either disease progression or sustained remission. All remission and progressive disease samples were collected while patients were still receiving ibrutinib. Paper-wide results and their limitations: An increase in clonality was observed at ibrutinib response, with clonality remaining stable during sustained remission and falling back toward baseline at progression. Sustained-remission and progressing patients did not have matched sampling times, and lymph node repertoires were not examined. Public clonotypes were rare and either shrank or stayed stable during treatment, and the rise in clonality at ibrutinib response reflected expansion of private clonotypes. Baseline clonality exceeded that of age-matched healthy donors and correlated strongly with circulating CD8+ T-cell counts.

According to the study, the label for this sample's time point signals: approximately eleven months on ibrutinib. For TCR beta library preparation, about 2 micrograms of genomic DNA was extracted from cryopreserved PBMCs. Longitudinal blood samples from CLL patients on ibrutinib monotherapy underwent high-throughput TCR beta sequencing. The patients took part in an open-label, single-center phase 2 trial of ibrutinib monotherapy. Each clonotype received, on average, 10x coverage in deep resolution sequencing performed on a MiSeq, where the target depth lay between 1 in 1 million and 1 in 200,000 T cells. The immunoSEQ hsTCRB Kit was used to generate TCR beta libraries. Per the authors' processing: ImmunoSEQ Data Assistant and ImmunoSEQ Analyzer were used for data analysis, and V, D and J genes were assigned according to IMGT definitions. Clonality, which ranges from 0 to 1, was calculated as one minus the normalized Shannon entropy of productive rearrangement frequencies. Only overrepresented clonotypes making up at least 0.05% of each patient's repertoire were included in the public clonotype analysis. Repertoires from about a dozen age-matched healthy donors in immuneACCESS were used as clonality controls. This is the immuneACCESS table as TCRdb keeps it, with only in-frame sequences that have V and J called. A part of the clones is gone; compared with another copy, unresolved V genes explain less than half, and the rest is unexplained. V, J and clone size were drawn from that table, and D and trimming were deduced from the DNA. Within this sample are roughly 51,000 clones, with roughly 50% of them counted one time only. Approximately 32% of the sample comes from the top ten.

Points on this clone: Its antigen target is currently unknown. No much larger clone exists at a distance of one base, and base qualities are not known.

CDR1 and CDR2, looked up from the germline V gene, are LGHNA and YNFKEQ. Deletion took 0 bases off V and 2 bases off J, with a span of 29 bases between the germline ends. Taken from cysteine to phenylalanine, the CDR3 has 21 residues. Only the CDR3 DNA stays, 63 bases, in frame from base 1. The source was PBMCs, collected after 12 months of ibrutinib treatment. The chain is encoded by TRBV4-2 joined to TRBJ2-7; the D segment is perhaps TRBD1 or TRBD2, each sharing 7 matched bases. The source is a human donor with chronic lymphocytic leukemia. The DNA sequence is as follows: TGTGCCAGCAGCCAAGAATCCCCCAGGGGGGGGCTTGTGTCCATGCCCTACGAGCAGTACTTC. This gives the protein CASSQESPRGGLVSMPYEQYF.